This T cell receptor (beta chain) appears in the sequencing data of a study of Tregs in tolerant kidney transplant recipients. Trimming stripped 2 bases from V and 5 bases from J, with 10 bases between. Germline CDR1 reads SEHNR; CDR2 reads FQNEAQ (reference sequence). The CDR3 contains 13 residues. Study findings and constraints: Findings come from small patient numbers and require larger validation. For some patients, primers changed over time, blocking nucleotide-level comparison.

Using immunoSEQ multiplex PCR, the repertoire was profiled, and TCRdb retains in-frame clones only, with some absent. This table has roughly 66,000 clones, about nine tenths appearing once. Concerning this clone: No antigen is known for it.

Unstimulated Tregs (CD4+CD25+CD127-) and CD4+CD25- non-Tregs were sorted from PBMCs. This chain uses TRBV7-9 with TRBJ2-7, with a possible D match to TRBD1 (5 bases). Sequenced material: CD8+ T cells from blood, taken before the transplant. The receptor was derived from a human donor who received a combined kidney and bone marrow transplant. In DNA form, the CDR3 reads TGTGCCAGCAGCTTAAGGGGTATCGACGAGCAGTACTTC. This gives the protein CASSLRGIDEQYF.